This T cell receptor beta chain was sequenced in a study of blood T cell repertoires in COVID-19. The overall study: Collection of acute and convalescent COVID-19 samples took place in the United States, Italy and Spain. Sample material is recorded as cDNA or gDNA derived from T cells, B-cell-depleted T cells, or PBMCs.

Methods used by the authors: Amplification from reference gene primers served as the basis for estimated nucleated cell counts. Assay: immunoSEQ multiplex PCR; the TCRdb copy retains only in-frame clones and omits some. D and trimming were read from the DNA, whereas the V and J calls and clone size are those reported in that table. The data show about 50,000 clones, roughly 82% seen once. The ends lost 3 bases at V and 3 bases at J; junction bases unmatched: 11. The CDR3 has 16 amino acids. Germline V gives CDR1 GTSNPN, CDR2 SVGIG (reference sequence). The TCR originated in a woman aged 60-75 years with acute or convalescent COVID-19. V is TRBV30 and J is TRBJ2-1; 7 nucleotides line up with TRBD1. Sequenced sample: peripheral blood. Written as DNA, the CDR3 is TGTGCCTGGAGGCGAGGTATAGGGACAGACTACAATGAGCAGTTCTTC. It is translated as CAWRRGIGTDYNEQFF.